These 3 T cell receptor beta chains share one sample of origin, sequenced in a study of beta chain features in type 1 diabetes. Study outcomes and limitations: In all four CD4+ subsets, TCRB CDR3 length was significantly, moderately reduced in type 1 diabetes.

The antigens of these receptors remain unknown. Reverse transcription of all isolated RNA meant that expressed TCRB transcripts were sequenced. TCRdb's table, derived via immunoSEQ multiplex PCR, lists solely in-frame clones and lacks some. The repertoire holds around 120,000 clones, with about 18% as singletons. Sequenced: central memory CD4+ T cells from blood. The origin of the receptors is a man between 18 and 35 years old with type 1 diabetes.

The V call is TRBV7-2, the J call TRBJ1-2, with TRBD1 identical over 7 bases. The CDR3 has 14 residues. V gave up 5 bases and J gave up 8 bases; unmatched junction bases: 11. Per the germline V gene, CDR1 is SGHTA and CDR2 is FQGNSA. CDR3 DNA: TGTGCCAGCAGCCCCGGACAGGCGAGTGGGGGCTACACCTTC. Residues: CASSPGQASGGYTF.

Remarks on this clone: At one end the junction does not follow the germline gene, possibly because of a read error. CDR3 bases: TGCAGCGGTGAACTCGCATCGGGACTAGCGGGAGCCGGGGAGCTGTTTTTT. Translated: CSGELASGLAGAGELFF. The gene calls are TRBV29-1 and TRBJ2-2; 14 bases agree with TRBD2. Per the germline V gene, CDR1 is SQVTM and CDR2 is ANQGSEA. This CDR3 spans 17 amino acids.

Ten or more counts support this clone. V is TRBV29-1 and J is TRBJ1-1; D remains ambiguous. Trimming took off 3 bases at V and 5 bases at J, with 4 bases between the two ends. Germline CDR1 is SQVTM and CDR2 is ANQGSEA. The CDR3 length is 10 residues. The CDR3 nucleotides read TGCAGCGTTGAGAGGACTGAAGCTTTCTTT. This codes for CSVERTEAFF.